This TCR beta chain was retrieved from a study of T cell responses to AZD1222 COVID-19 vaccine. Study findings and constraints: Spike-wide vaccine-associated CD4 TCRs dominated at 160-218 and 743-854. Clonal diversity may have been underestimated in mostly white British donors. It was only after the peak T cell response that any repertoires were sampled. The study found Spike-specific TCR breadth and depth rose after two AZD1222 doses.

On this clone: What it binds is unknown.

Sequenced by immunoSEQ multiplex PCR; TCRdb stores in-frame clones only, minus some. The data hold about 89,000 clones, with around nine tenths observed a single time. The origin of this receptor is an adult in good health. The material was peripheral blood, obtained on day 0 of MenACWY control vaccination.

This CDR3 reads CASSEDRRGSPLHF. The DNA of the CDR3 is TGTGCCAGCAGTGAAGACAGGCGAGGTTCACCCCTCCACTTT. The chain carries TRBV6-1 and TRBJ1-6, with D possibly being TRBD1 (5 bases). The V and J ends lost 1 base and 9 bases respectively, with 10 bases between them. Germline assignment: CDR1 MNHNS and CDR2 SASEGT. The CDR3 contains 14 residues.